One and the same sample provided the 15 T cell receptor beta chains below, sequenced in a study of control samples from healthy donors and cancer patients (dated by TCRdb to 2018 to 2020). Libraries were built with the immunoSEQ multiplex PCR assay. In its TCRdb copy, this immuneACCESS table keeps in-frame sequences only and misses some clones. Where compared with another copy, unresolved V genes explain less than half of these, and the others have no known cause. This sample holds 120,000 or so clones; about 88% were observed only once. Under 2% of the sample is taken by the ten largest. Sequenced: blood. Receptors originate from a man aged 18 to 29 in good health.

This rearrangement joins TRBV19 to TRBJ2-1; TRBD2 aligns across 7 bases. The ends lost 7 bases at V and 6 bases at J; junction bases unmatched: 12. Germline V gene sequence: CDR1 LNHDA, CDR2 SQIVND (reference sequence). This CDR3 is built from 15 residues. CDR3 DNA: TGTGCCAGTACCACCGGGACTAACAACTTCAATGAGCAGTTCTTC. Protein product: CASTTGTNNFNEQFF.

CDR3 in amino acids: CASSLSTDTQYF. DNA of the CDR3: TGTGCCAGCAGCCTTAGCACAGATACGCAGTATTTT. The chain links TRBV11-2 to TRBJ2-3, with D unresolved. V was cut by 5 bases and J by 0 bases, with 3 bases left in between. CDR3 length: 12 residues. From germline, CDR1 is SGHAT and CDR2 FQNNGV. Full variable domain (outside the CDR3, taken from reference TRBV11-2 and TRBJ2-3): EAGVAQSPRYKIIEKRQSVAFWCNPISGHATLYWYQQILGQGPKLLIQFQNNGVVDDSQLPKDRFSAERLKGVDSTLKIQPAKLEDSAVYLCASSLSTDTQYFGPGTRLTVL.

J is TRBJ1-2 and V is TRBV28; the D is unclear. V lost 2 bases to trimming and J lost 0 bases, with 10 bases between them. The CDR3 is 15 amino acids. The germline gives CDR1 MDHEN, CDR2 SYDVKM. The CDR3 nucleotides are TGTGCCAGCAGTTTACCGGCCGGAGCTAACTATGGCTACACCTTC. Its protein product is CASSLPAGANYGYTF.

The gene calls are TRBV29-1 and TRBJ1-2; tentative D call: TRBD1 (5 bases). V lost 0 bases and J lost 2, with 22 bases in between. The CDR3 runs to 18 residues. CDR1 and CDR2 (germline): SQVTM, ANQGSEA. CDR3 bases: TGCAGCGTTGAAGATCTCCCAGCAGGGCGAAATATCAACTATGGCTACACCTTC. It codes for CSVEDLPAGRNINYGYTF.

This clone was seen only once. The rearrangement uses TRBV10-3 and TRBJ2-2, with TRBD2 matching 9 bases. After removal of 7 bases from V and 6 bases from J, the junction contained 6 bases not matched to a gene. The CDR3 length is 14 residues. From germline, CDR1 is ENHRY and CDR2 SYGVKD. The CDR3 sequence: CAIIDASGAGELFF. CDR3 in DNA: TGTGCCATCATTGATGCTAGCGGGGCCGGGGAGCTGTTTTTT.

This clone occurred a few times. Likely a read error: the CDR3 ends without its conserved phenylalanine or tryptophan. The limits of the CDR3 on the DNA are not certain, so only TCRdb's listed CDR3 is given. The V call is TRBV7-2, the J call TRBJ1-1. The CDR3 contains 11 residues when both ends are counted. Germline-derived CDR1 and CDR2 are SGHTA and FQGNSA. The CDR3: CASSLRAPVGI.

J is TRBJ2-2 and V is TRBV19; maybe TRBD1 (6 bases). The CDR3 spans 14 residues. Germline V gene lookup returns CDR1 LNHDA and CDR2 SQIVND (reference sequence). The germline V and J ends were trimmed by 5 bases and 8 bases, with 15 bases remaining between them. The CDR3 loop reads CASSLGDRTGELFF. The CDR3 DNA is TGTGCCAGTAGTTTGGGAGACAGGACGGGGGAGCTGTTTTTT.

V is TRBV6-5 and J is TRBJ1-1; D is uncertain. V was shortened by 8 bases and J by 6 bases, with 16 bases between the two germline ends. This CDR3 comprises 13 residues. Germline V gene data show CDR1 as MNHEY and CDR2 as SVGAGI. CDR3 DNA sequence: TGTGCCAGCGGAACCACGACCGGCGCTGAAGCTTTCTTT. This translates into CASGTTTGAEAFF.

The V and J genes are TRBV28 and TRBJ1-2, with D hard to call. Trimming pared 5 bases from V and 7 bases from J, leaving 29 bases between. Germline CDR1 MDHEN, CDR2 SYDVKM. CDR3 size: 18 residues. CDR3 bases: TGTGCCAGCAGTACCCAACAAGCGGGGAGTCTTACCGGGCGTGGCTACACCTTC. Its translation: CASSTQQAGSLTGRGYTF.

The CDR3 spells CASSLQPDGTGVYGYTF. CDR3 coding DNA: TGTGCCAGCAGCCTCCAACCCGATGGGACAGGGGTTTATGGCTACACCTTC. V and J are TRBV7-6 and TRBJ1-2, with TRBD1 matching 10 bases. The germline V gene encodes CDR1 SGHVS and CDR2 FNYEAQ. This CDR3 is built from 17 residues. J was trimmed by 5 bases and V by 5 bases; bases with no gene match: 14.

For the CDR3, the DNA is TGTGCCATCAGTGAGACGTCTAGCGGGAGGAATGAGCAGTTCTTC. Residues: CAISETSSGRNEQFF. The chain recombines TRBV10-3 with TRBJ2-1; 11 bases are a match to TRBD2. The V gene's germline CDR1 is ENHRY and CDR2 SYGVKD. The CDR3 has 15 residues. Unmatched junction bases numbered 4, after V lost 2 bases and J lost 7 bases.

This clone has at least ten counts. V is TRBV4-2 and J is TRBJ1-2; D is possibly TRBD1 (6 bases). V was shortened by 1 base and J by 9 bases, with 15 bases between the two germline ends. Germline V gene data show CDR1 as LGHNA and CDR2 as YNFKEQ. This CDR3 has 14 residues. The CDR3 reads CASSQGGTNSRYTF. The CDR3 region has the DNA TGTGCCAGCAGCCAAGGCGGGACAAATTCTCGCTACACCTTC.

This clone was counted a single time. CDR3 DNA sequence: TGTGCCAGCAGCGCCCTTGCGTCACCAGGCACTGAAGCTTTCTTT. Its translation is CASSALASPGTEAFF. This chain connects TRBV9 to TRBJ1-1; no definite D call. Germline V CDR1 and CDR2: SGDLS, YYNGEE. This CDR3 has 15 amino acids. V was shortened by 3 bases and J by 4 bases, with 16 bases between the two germline ends.

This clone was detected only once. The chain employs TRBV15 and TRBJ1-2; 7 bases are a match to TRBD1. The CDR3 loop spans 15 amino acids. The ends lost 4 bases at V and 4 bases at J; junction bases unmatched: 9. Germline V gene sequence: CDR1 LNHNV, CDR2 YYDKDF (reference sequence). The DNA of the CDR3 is TGTGCCACCAGCACGACAGGGCCCTTCGGCTATGGCTACACCTTC. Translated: CATSTTGPFGYGYTF. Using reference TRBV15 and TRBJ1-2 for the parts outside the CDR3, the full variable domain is DAMVIQNPRYQVTQFGKPVTLSCSQTLNHNVMYWYQQKSSQAPKLLFHYYDKDFNNEADTPDNFQSRRPNTSFCFLDIRSPGLGDTAMYLCATSTTGPFGYGYTFGSGTRLTVV.

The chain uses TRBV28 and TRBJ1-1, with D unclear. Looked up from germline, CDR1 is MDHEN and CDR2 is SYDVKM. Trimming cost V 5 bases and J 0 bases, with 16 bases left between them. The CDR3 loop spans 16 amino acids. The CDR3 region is CASSLPPGHMNTEAFF. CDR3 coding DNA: TGTGCCAGCAGTCTGCCCCCGGGCCACATGAACACTGAAGCTTTCTTT.